This T cell receptor beta chain was sequenced in a study of blood T cell repertoires in COVID-19. Study-wide background: The samples span acute and convalescent COVID-19 from the United States, Italy and Spain. T cells, B-cell-depleted T cells, or PBMCs provided the cDNA or gDNA that served as material.

This clone was detected a few times. Authors' analysis steps: How many nucleated cells were present was estimated from reference gene primer amplification. Data came from immunoSEQ multiplex PCR; TCRdb stores just in-frame clones and leaves some out. The D gene and trimming were derived from the DNA, and the V and J assignments and clone size from that table. Counted here are fewer than 250,000 clones, around 84% occurring once; the ten biggest clones make up around 2.7%. The CDR3 runs to 16 residues. Unmatched junction bases numbered 9, after V lost 0 bases and J lost 4 bases. The V gene's germline CDR1 is SGHDT and CDR2 YYEEEE.

The rearrangement uses TRBV5-6 and TRBJ2-7; 8 bases are a match to TRBD1. Material for sequencing was peripheral blood. The clonotype originates from a man aged 55 to 70 with acute or convalescent COVID-19. CDR3 sequence reads: CASSLGPTGVLYEQYF. The DNA of the CDR3 is TGTGCCAGCAGCTTGGGACCGACAGGGGTCTTGTACGAGCAGTACTTC.